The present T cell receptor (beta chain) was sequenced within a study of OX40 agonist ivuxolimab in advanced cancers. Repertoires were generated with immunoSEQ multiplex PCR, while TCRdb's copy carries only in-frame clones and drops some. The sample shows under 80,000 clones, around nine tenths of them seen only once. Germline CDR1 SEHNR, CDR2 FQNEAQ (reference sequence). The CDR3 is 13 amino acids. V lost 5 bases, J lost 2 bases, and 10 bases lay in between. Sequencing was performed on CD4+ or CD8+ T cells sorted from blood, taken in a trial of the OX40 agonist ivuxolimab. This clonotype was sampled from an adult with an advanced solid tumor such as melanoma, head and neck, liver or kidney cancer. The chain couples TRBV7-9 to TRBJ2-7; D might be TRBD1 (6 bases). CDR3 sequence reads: CASSRDKPYEQYF. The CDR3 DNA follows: TGTGCCAGCAGCCGGGACAAACCCTACGAGCAGTACTTC.